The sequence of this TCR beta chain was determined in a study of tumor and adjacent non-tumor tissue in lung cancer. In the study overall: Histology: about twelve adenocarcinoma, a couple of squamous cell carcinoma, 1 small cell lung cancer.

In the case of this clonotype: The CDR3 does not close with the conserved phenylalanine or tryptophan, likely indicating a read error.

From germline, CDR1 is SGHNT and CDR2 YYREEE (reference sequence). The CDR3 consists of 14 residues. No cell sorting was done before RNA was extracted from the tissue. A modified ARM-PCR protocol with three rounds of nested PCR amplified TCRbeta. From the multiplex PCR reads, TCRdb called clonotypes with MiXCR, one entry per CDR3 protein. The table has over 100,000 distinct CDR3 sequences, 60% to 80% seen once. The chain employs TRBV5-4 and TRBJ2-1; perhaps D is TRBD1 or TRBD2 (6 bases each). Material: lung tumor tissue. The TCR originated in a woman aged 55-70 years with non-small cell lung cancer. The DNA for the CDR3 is TGTGCCAACAGCGGTGTACAGGGAGGCAATGAGCAGTTCCTC. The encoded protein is CANSGVQGGNEQFL.